This record looks at one T cell receptor beta chain sequence and its context. Clones were read by immunoSEQ multiplex PCR, and TCRdb kept only the in-frame ones, dropping some. The profile covers over 95,000 clones, with over 70% appearing a single time and 1.5% to 1.8% taken by the ten largest. This specimen comes from a study of blood T cell repertoires in COVID-19. The ends were cut back, 10 bases at V and 1 base at J, with 14 bases in the middle. CDR1 LNHDA and CDR2 SQIVND come from the germline V gene (reference sequence). The CDR3 consists of 14 residues. V usage is TRBV19 and J usage is TRBJ1-5; D possibly corresponds to TRBD1 (6 bases). This TCR came from a man aged 50 to 59 with acute or convalescent COVID-19. Sequences were obtained from peripheral blood. This CDR3 is CATWTAISNQPQHF. In nucleotides, the CDR3 is TGTGCCACCTGGACAGCTATAAGCAATCAGCCCCAGCATTTT.